This TCR beta chain emerged from a study of cytomegalovirus exposure and HLA in healthy donors. Study results and caveats: Sequence variants that were highly shared formed a cluster that was likely a sequencing artifact.

PCR primers comprised 60 Vbeta and 13 Jbeta primers. Only in-frame clones appear in the TCRdb table, and some are missing; sequencing was by immunoSEQ multiplex PCR. The sample lists some 120,000 clones, approximately 80% occurring once. V was clipped by 2 bases and J by 2 bases, with 9 bases between them. Germline V gives CDR1 MDHEN, CDR2 SYDVKM. This CDR3 region has 14 residues. As regards this clone: The antigen is not known.

The rearrangement uses TRBV28 and TRBJ2-5, with D possibly matching TRBD2 (5 bases). The receptor comes from a middle-aged man in good health and CMV-seronegative. The sequenced material came from PBMCs. CDR3 sequence (DNA): TGTGCCAGCAGTTTAATAGCGCGGCAAGAGACCCAGTACTTC. Protein sequence: CASSLIARQETQYF.